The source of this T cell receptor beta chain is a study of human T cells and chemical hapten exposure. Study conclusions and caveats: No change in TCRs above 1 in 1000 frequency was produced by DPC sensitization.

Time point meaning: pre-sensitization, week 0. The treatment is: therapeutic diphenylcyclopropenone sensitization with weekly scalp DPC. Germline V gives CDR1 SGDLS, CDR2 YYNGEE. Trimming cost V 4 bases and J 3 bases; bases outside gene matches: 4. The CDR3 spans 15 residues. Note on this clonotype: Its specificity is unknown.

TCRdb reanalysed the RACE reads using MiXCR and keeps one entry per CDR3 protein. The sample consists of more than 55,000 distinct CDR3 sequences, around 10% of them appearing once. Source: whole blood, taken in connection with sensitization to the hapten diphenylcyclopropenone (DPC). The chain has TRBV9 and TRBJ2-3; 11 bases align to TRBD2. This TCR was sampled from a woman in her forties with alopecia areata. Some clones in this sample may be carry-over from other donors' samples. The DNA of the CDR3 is TGTGCCAGCAGCTCGGGACTAGCGGCAACAGATACGCAGTATTTT. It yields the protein CASSSGLAATDTQYF.